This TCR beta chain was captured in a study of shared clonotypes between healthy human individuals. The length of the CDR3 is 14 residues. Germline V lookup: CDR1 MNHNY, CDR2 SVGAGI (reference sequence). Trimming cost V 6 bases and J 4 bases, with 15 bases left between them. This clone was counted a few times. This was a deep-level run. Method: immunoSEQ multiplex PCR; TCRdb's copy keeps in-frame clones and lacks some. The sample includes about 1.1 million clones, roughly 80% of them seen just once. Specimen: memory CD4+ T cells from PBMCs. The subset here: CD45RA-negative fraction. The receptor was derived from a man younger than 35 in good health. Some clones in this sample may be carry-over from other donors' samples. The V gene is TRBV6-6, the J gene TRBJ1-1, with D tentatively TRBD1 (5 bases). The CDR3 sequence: CASSLGTGTTEAFF. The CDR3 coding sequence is TGTGCCAGCAGCCTTGGGACCGGGACCACTGAAGCTTTCTTT.